The 15 T cell receptor beta chains given below trace back to one sample, sequenced in a study of blood T cell repertoires in COVID-19. The protocol was immunoSEQ multiplex PCR, while the TCRdb copy is restricted to in-frame clones and leaves out a portion. The table includes 200,000 to 300,000 clones, roughly 86% detected once. Sequencing input: PBMCs or T cells enriched from blood (not recorded which). These receptors were obtained from a woman younger than 30 who had recovered from COVID-19.

This clone was observed a single time. The chain has TRBV4-3 and TRBJ1-2; 11 positions match TRBD1. The junction had 9 bases not matched to a gene; V was cut back by 4 bases and J by 8 bases. The germline gives CDR1 LGHNA, CDR2 YSLEER. The CDR3 runs 15 residues. The CDR3 loop reads CASSRGTGGFRGYTF. The CDR3 region has the DNA TGCGCCAGCAGCCGGGGGACAGGGGGTTTCAGGGGCTACACCTTC.

The J gene is TRBJ1-6, the V gene TRBV6-5; 10 bases fit TRBD1. CDR1 is MNHEY, CDR2 SVGAGI, per germline. V trimming: 4 bases; J trimming: 10 bases; junction bases outside the gene matches: 7. The CDR3 spans 15 residues. CDR3 DNA sequence: TGTGCCAGCAGTTCGTGGACAGGGGGTAGGTCACCCCTCCACTTT. It encodes CASSSWTGGRSPLHF.

The chain is built from TRBV5-4 and TRBJ1-1; TRBD1 aligns across 7 bases. The germline gives CDR1 SGHNT, CDR2 YYREEE (reference sequence). CDR3 length: 16 amino acids. V was clipped by 0 bases and J by 2 bases; unmatched bases: 7. This chain's CDR3 is CASSLGQGGFNTEAFF. The CDR3 nucleotides read TGTGCCAGCAGCTTGGGACAGGGTGGATTCAACACTGAAGCTTTCTTT.

This chain connects TRBV3-1 (or the pseudogene TRBV3-2) to TRBJ1-1; a possible D gene is TRBD1 (5 bases). Trimming pared 3 bases from V and 3 bases from J, leaving 8 bases between. The CDR3 length is 13 residues. CDR1 LGHDT and CDR2 YNNKEL come from the germline V gene (reference sequence). CDR3 sequence reads: CASSQVGDTEAFF. The CDR3 DNA follows: TGTGCCAGCAGCCAGGTAGGGGACACTGAAGCTTTCTTT.

The chain uses TRBV30 and TRBJ2-7; TRBD1 agrees at 7 bases. CDR1 is GTSNPN, CDR2 SVGIG, per germline (reference sequence). The trim removed 4 bases at V and 9 bases at J, leaving 12 bases unmatched. CDR3 size: 13 residues. CDR3 in DNA: TGTGCCTGGACTAAGGGGGACAGAACGGGGCAGTACTTC. Translation: CAWTKGDRTGQYF.

This clone was found a few times. V gene TRBV4-1 combines with J gene TRBJ1-5, with no clear D. The CDR3 is 17 residues long. With 0 bases removed from V and 4 bases from J, the gap between germline ends came to 16 bases. Looked up from germline, CDR1 is MGHRA and CDR2 is YSYEKL. The CDR3 is CASSQDRLTRFNQPQHF. The DNA of the CDR3 is TGCGCCAGCAGCCAAGATCGATTGACAAGGTTTAATCAGCCCCAGCATTTT.

The J gene is TRBJ1-1, the V gene TRBV30; D unclear. This CDR3 spans 13 amino acids. V lost 5 bases and J lost 2, with 12 bases in between. Germline V gene sequence: CDR1 GTSNPN, CDR2 SVGIG (reference sequence). CDR3 amino acids: CAWAGILNTEAFF. In nucleotides, the CDR3 is TGTGCCTGGGCGGGGATCTTAAACACTGAAGCTTTCTTT.

This clone was recorded at least ten times. The CDR3: CASSLGFGGTEAFF. For the CDR3, the DNA is TGTGCCAGCAGCTTAGGATTCGGGGGAACTGAAGCTTTCTTT. The rearrangement uses TRBV11-3 and TRBJ1-1; a possible D gene is TRBD1 (5 bases). The V and J ends lost 1 base and 5 bases respectively, with 11 bases between them. Germline values: CDR1 SGHNT, CDR2 YENEEA. The CDR3 runs 14 residues.

The chain is built from TRBV5-1 and TRBJ1-2, with D perhaps matching TRBD1 (6 bases). V lost 4 bases and J lost 1, with 14 bases in between. From germline, CDR1 is SGHRS and CDR2 YFSETQ. The CDR3 consists of 15 residues. The CDR3 is CASSHGQSLNYGYTF. The CDR3 bases are TGCGCCAGCAGCCACGGACAGTCGCTTAACTATGGCTACACCTTC.

The rearrangement links TRBV29-1 to TRBJ1-2; 7 bases fit TRBD1. CDR1 is SQVTM and CDR2 is ANQGSEA in the germline V gene. V lost 8 bases to trimming and J lost 3 bases; unmatched junction nucleotides: 15. This CDR3 comprises 15 residues. The CDR3 protein is CSTTLAYRGDYGYTF. The DNA for the CDR3 is TGCAGCACGACTCTAGCGTACAGGGGAGACTATGGCTACACCTTC.

The chain is built from TRBV6-2 or TRBV6-3 and TRBJ2-3; D remains ambiguous. The CDR3 is 12 residues long. Germline CDR1 MNHEY, CDR2 SVGEGT. V shed 5 bases and J shed 2 bases, with 5 bases lying between them. In nucleotides, the CDR3 is TGTGCCAGCAGTGTCAACACAGATACGCAGTATTTT. Amino acids: CASSVNTDTQYF.

The chain combines TRBV5-1 with TRBJ2-7; D is undetermined. V lost 0 bases and J lost 7, with 8 bases in between. The CDR3 sequence is 12 residues long. CDR1 and CDR2 (germline): SGHRS, YFSETQ. As DNA, the CDR3 is TGCGCCAGCAGCTTGGGATTGGAGGAGCAGTACTTC. This encodes CASSLGLEEQYF. The variable domain in full, with the rest retrieved from reference TRBV5-1 and TRBJ2-7, is KAGVTQTPRYLIKTRGQQVTLSCSPISGHRSVSWYQQTPGQGLQFLFEYFSETQRNKGNFPGRFSGRQFSNSRSEMNVSTLELGDSALYLCASSLGLEEQYFGPGTRLTVT.

The rearrangement links TRBV12-3 or TRBV12-4 to TRBJ2-1; D gene uncertain. CDR3 length: 12 residues. Trimming stripped 5 bases from V and 3 bases from J, with 5 bases between. CDR3 region: CASSPFYNEQFF. The CDR3 DNA reads as TGTGCCAGCAGTCCCTTCTACAATGAGCAGTTCTTC.

There are a few counts of this clone. This sample also contains other DNA sequences that code for the same CDR3. This chain uses TRBV9 with TRBJ1-2, with TRBD1 matching over 7 bases. The germline V gene encodes CDR1 SGDLS and CDR2 YYNGEE. There are 13 residues in the CDR3. The V and J ends lost 2 bases and 5 bases, in that order; junction bases with no gene match: 3. Here the CDR3 reads CASSVAGGYGYTF. As DNA, the CDR3 is TGTGCCAGCAGCGTCGCAGGGGGATATGGCTACACCTTC.

In this sample, this clone turned up a few times. The V and J genes are TRBV7-9 and TRBJ1-1; D might be TRBD1 (6 bases). This CDR3 is built from 15 residues. Trimming took off 0 bases at V and 5 bases at J, with 13 bases between the two ends. The germline V gene encodes CDR1 SEHNR and CDR2 FQNEAQ (reference sequence). CDR3 sequence reads: CASSLATRGLTEAFF. In DNA form, the CDR3 reads TGTGCCAGCAGCTTAGCTACGAGGGGGTTGACTGAAGCTTTCTTT.